The rows below give T cell receptor beta chains drawn from one sample of a study of identical twins. Each CDR3 protein is one row after TCRdb ran MiXCR on the 5' RACE reads. The sample includes about 810,000 distinct CDR3 sequences, roughly 12% of them seen just once. The sample was also linked to a second study, of yellow fever vaccine responses in identical twins.

Source material: PBMCs. All receptors derive from a woman aged 18-29 years in good health. Both conserved end residues are part of each CDR3. Each record gives: clone size, J gene, D gene, V gene, CDR3 DNA, CDR3 protein. A D gene is named only where the DNA matches it firmly. Expanded clones are given a class, and other clones once, few, many or no size at all.

>few|TRBJ2-1|TRBD2|TRBV3-1
TGTGCCAGCAGCCGGGGCGGCGGGAGGGTCGACAATGAGCAGTTCTTC
CASSRGGGRVDNEQFF
>many|TRBJ2-3|TRBD1|TRBV12-3/TRBV12-4
TGTGCCAGCAGTCCGGGACAGACAACAGATACGCAGTATTTT
CASSPGQTTDTQYF
>few|TRBJ2-7|TRBD2|TRBV20-1
TGCAGTGCTAGAGATCCGGGCCTTGGCGGGAGGAGCGAGCAGTACTTC
CSARDPGLGGRSEQYF
>-|TRBJ2-3|-|TRBV10-3
TGTGCCACCCGGGACGGCAAACGCACAGATACGCAGTATTTT
CATRDGKRTDTQYF
>few|TRBJ2-5|-|TRBV7-2
TGTGCCAGCAGCCGGACTATCGGGAAGACCCAGTACTTC
CASSRTIGKTQYF
>many|TRBJ2-2|TRBD2|TRBV9
TGTGCCAGCAGCGAGGGGACTAGCGGGAGGGCCGGGGAGCTGTTTTTT
CASSEGTSGRAGELFF
>few|TRBJ2-7|TRBD1|TRBV18
TGTGCCAGCTCTACTTCGGGCAGGGGGCCCTACGAGCAGTACTTC
CASSTSGRGPYEQYF
>many|TRBJ2-2|-|TRBV3-1
TGTGCCAGCAGCCAAGAGCGGACCGGGGAGCTGTTTTTT
CASSQERTGELFF
>-|TRBJ1-2|TRBD1|TRBV6-5
TGTGCCAGCAGTTACGACCGACAGGGCAGATATGGCTACACCTTC
CASSYDRQGRYGYTF
>few|TRBJ2-1|-|TRBV5-6
TGTGCCAGCAGCTTGGATCTAGGACCCAATGAGCAGTTCTTC
CASSLDLGPNEQFF
>-|TRBJ2-1|-|TRBV5-1
TGCGCCAGCAGCTTGTCTTTGAGAACAGAGTACAATGAGCAGTTCTTC
CASSLSLRTEYNEQFF
>few|TRBJ2-5|-|TRBV7-9
TGTGCCAGCAACCCGGGTGGGGGACGTGAGACCCAGTACTTC
CASNPGGGRETQYF
>-|TRBJ2-5|-|TRBV10-1
TGCGCCAGCAGTGAGTCCCGAGAGACCCAGTACTTC
CASSESRETQYF
>many|TRBJ2-7|TRBD1|TRBV28
TGTGCCAGCAGTTTGCGCAGGGGGCCCTACGAGCAGTACTTC
CASSLRRGPYEQYF
>-|TRBJ1-2|-|TRBV4-1
TGCGCCAGCAGCCAAGGCGGGGGATCGACGGTCGGCTATGGCTACACCTTC
CASSQGGGSTVGYGYTF
>once|TRBJ2-7|TRBD2|TRBV29-1
TGCAGCGGAGCGGGAGGCAGAAGTTACGAGCAGTACTTC
CSGAGGRSYEQYF
>-|TRBJ1-1|-|TRBV5-5
TGTGCCAGCAGCTTGGGGGAGACTGAAACGAACACTGAAGCTTTCTTT
CASSLGETETNTEAFF
>-|TRBJ2-7|-|TRBV11-2
TGTGCCAGCAGTAAGGGGGTAACGAGCTACGAGCAGTACTTC
CASSKGVTSYEQYF
>few|TRBJ2-1|-|TRBV5-1
TGCGCCAGCAGCTTTGGTGGGTTGGTCAATGAGCAGTTCTTC
CASSFGGLVNEQFF
>few|TRBJ2-1|-|TRBV19
TGTGCCAGTAGTATTGGGTCCTCCTACAATGAGCAGTTCTTC
CASSIGSSYNEQFF
>few|TRBJ2-5|TRBD1|TRBV6-2/TRBV6-3
TGTGCCAGCAGTTACGCAGGGGGCTCGCAAGAGACCCAGTACTTC
CASSYAGGSQETQYF
>-|TRBJ2-3|TRBD1|TRBV5-6
TGTGCCATCAGCTTCGGGCGACAAAGGGACAGTCGCACAGATACGCAGTATTTT
CAISFGRQRDSRTDTQYF
>few|TRBJ2-3|-|TRBV4-2
TGTGCCAGCAGCCAAGATTTGGTGGGAGGCGACTCAAGCACAGATACGCAGTATTTT
CASSQDLVGGDSSTDTQYF
>few|TRBJ2-1|TRBD1|TRBV5-6
TGTGCCAGCAACTCCGGGACAGGGGTCCACTACAATGAGCAGTTCTTC
CASNSGTGVHYNEQFF
>-|TRBJ2-1|TRBD2|TRBV12-3/TRBV12-4
TGTGCCAGCAGCCCTTTACTAGCGGGGGCCTACAATGAGCAGTTCTTC
CASSPLLAGAYNEQFF
>few|TRBJ2-3|-|TRBV4-1
TGCGCCAGCAGCCAAGACGCGACCGGGACCGAGAGAGATACGCAGTATTTT
CASSQDATGTERDTQYF
>-|TRBJ2-5|-|TRBV5-1
TGCGCCAGCAGCCGAAGGGTCGGGGAAGAGACCCAGTACTTC
CASSRRVGEETQYF
>-|TRBJ2-3|-|TRBV2
TGTGCCAGCTCCGACGCCTCAGGGGAGGATACGCAGTATTTT
CASSDASGEDTQYF
>-|TRBJ2-5|-|TRBV12-3/TRBV12-4
TGTGCCAGCAGTTTTCAGGGGTCGAGAGAGACCCAGTACTTC
CASSFQGSRETQYF
>few|TRBJ2-1|-|TRBV15
TGTGCCACCAGCAGAGAGGGAGTAGAGAGGCTAGCAGCCTACAATGAGCAGTTCTTC
CATSREGVERLAAYNEQFF
>-|TRBJ2-1|-|TRBV3-1
TGTGCCAGCAGCCAAGTGGGGGCAAATGAGCAGTTCTTC
CASSQVGANEQFF
>few|TRBJ2-3|-|TRBV12-3/TRBV12-4
TGTGCCAGCAGTTTAGGGCCTACCCTCGCAGATACGCAGTATTTT
CASSLGPTLADTQYF
>-|TRBJ2-2|TRBD2|TRBV5-6
TGTGCCAGCAGCTTGGCTGGCGGGAGTTTCACCGGGGAGCTGTTTTTT
CASSLAGGSFTGELFF
>few|TRBJ2-1|-|TRBV4-1
TGCGCCAGCAGCCCCATGCTCCTGACTCTTGGGAATGAGCAGTTCTTC
CASSPMLLTLGNEQFF
>-|TRBJ2-1|TRBD2|TRBV3-1
TGTGCCAGCAGTACCCTAGCGGGAGGGTGGAATGAGCAGTTCTTC
CASSTLAGGWNEQFF
>many|TRBJ2-2|-|TRBV5-1
TGTGCCAGCAGCTTAGTGGTGGACACCGGGGAGCTGTTTTTT
CASSLVVDTGELFF
>-|TRBJ2-3|-|TRBV5-1
TGCGCCAGCAGCTTGGCGGAGGCTAGCACAGATACGCAGTATTTT
CASSLAEASTDTQYF
>many|TRBJ2-3|-|TRBV6-2/TRBV6-3
TGTGCCAGCAGTTACTCGACTAGTTCAGATACGCAGTATTTT
CASSYSTSSDTQYF
>few|TRBJ2-7|-|TRBV9
TGTGCCAGCAGCGTAGAACAGACTCCCTTCCACGAGCAGTACTTC
CASSVEQTPFHEQYF
>-|TRBJ2-3|-|TRBV18
TGTGCCAGCTCACCTCAAGGGACTTCTAAAGATACGCAGTATTTT
CASSPQGTSKDTQYF
>-|TRBJ2-5|TRBD1|TRBV2
TGTGCCAGCAGCCTTGGGACAGAGACACCTATTTTGTACTTC
CASSLGTETPILYF